Given below is one T cell receptor beta chain in context. The antigen remains unidentified. This specimen belongs to a study of cytomegalovirus exposure and HLA in healthy donors. Study-level results: A few of the chains that were CMV-associated were confirmed in vitro to be specific for CMV antigens. The listing of about 150 TCR beta chains classed them as cytomegalovirus-associated. Using the classifier, cytomegalovirus status was reportedly diagnosed with high specificity and sensitivity.

The length of the CDR3 is 16 residues. Germline V gene sequence: CDR1 MDHEN, CDR2 SYDVKM. The V gene end was trimmed by 3 bases and the J gene end by 0 bases; junction bases not matched to a gene: 7. The assay was immunoSEQ multiplex PCR, and TCRdb's table has in-frame clones only and misses some. The sample holds a few hundred thousand clones, around 89% seen once. The origin of this receptor is a woman between 18 and 29 years old in good health and CMV-seronegative. The source material was PBMCs. The chain is built from TRBV28 and TRBJ1-2, with 7 positions matching TRBD1. The CDR3 reads CASSFLTGEPNYGYTF. The CDR3 DNA is TGTGCCAGCAGTTTTTTAACAGGGGAGCCTAACTATGGCTACACCTTC.